One sample yielded the 26 T cell receptor beta chains listed below, sequenced in a study of Ad26.COV2.S vaccination and SARS-CoV-2 variants. Repertoires were generated with immunoSEQ multiplex PCR, while TCRdb's copy carries only in-frame clones and drops some. The sample carries around 450,000 clones, roughly 87% recorded once. Treatment here: some 20 received Ad26.COV2.S at low or high dose, single or two shots; 5 received placebo; per-sample allocation not given. Following the first vaccine or placebo injection, samples were taken on day 63. The sequenced sample was peripheral blood, obtained in a trial of Ad26.COV2.S vaccine versus placebo. The receptor source for this set is a person between 18 and 65 years old who received the Ad26.COV2.S COVID-19 vaccine or a placebo.

This clone was seen a handful of times. The J gene is TRBJ1-2, the V gene TRBV28; D is undetermined. Germline values: CDR1 MDHEN, CDR2 SYDVKM. The CDR3 contains 13 residues. Trimming took off 5 bases at V and 4 bases at J, with 11 bases between the two ends. CDR3 region: CASSALAFYGYTF. The CDR3 DNA reads TGTGCCAGCAGTGCGCTAGCTTTCTATGGCTACACCTTC.

The sample holds a few counts of this clone. The chain joins TRBV6-5 to TRBJ1-5; no reliable D call. The germline V and J ends were trimmed by 0 bases and 6 bases, with 6 bases remaining between them. Germline CDR1 is MNHEY and CDR2 is SVGAGI. CDR3 length equals 13 residues. Written as DNA, the CDR3 is TGTGCCAGCAGTTACTCATCGCGTCAGCCCCAGCATTTT. It codes for CASSYSSRQPQHF.

This sequence joins TRBV4-3 and TRBJ1-4; 10 nucleotides line up with TRBD1. Trimming removed 4 bases from V and 8 bases from J; junction bases left unmatched: 7. Germline CDR1 and CDR2: LGHNA and YSLEER. The CDR3 contains 15 residues. CDR3 sequence reads: CASSPSDRGQEKLFF. CDR3 DNA sequence: TGCGCCAGCAGCCCGTCAGACAGGGGGCAAGAAAAACTGTTTTTT.

The chain carries TRBV12-3 or TRBV12-4 and TRBJ2-2, with a tentative D call TRBD2 (5 bases). V lost 3 bases and J 13 bases, leaving 12 bases between the germline ends. This CDR3 is built from 12 residues. This chain's CDR3 is CASSLSPGGLFF. CDR3 bases: TGTGCCAGCAGTTTGAGCCCCGGAGGGCTGTTTTTT.

The rearrangement links TRBV7-2 to TRBJ2-7, with 9 positions matching TRBD2. Trimming removed 5 bases from V and 3 bases from J; junction bases left unmatched: 8. Germline V gene sequence: CDR1 SGHTA, CDR2 FQGNSA. This CDR3 is 15 amino acids long. The CDR3 here is CASSPLAGGFYEQYV. As DNA, the CDR3 is TGTGCCAGCAGCCCACTAGCGGGTGGGTTCTACGAGCAGTACGTC.

The chain couples TRBV3-1 (or the pseudogene TRBV3-2) to TRBJ1-6; TRBD1 might be the D (5 bases). CDR1 is LGHDT, CDR2 YNNKEL, per germline (reference sequence). The CDR3 sequence is 15 residues long. The V gene lost 1 base and the J gene lost 13 bases, with 17 bases spanning the gap. The CDR3 spells CASSQGGGRLGPLHF. The CDR3 DNA follows: TGTGCCAGCAGCCAAGGGGGCGGAAGGTTAGGGCCCCTCCACTTT.

The chain employs TRBV5-1 and TRBJ2-3; D possibly corresponds to TRBD1 (5 bases). Germline CDR1 reads SGHRS; CDR2 reads YFSETQ. The CDR3 length is 14 residues. Trimming removed 7 bases at V and 0 bases at J, with 12 bases between. CDR3 protein: CASDDSTSTDTQYF. Here the CDR3 DNA reads TGCGCCAGCGACGACAGTACTAGCACAGATACGCAGTATTTT.

The V and J genes are TRBV9 and TRBJ1-2, with 11 bases lining up with TRBD1. V lost 4 bases and J lost 5; bases outside the gene matches: 10. The CDR3 runs 16 residues. Germline CDR1 SGDLS, CDR2 YYNGEE. This chain's CDR3 is CASSPTIGTGGYGYTF. The CDR3 DNA is TGTGCCAGCAGCCCCACGATCGGGACAGGGGGTTATGGCTACACCTTC.

This clone came up many times. The V gene is TRBV4-2, the J gene TRBJ2-7; no clear D gene. The V end lost 4 bases, the J end lost 5 bases, and 12 bases lay between the germline ends. Germline values: CDR1 LGHNA, CDR2 YNFKEQ. The length of the CDR3 is 13 residues. CDR3 in DNA: TGTGCCAGCAGCCTCCGGGCCCCGAACGAGCAGTACTTC. Residues: CASSLRAPNEQYF.

V is TRBV2 and J is TRBJ1-1; TRBD1 might be the D (6 bases). The CDR3 contains 15 residues. With 1 base removed from V and 0 bases from J, the gap between germline ends came to 9 bases. The germline CDR1 and CDR2 sequences are SNHLY and FYNNEI. CDR3 in amino acids: CASSEGAGVNTEAFF. The DNA for the CDR3 is TGTGCCAGCAGTGAAGGGGCAGGGGTGAACACTGAAGCTTTCTTT.

This clone appeared a few times. The chain joins TRBV5-8 to TRBJ2-5; D is unclear. CDR3 length: 15 residues. The ends were cut back, 0 bases at V and 3 bases at J, with 12 bases in the middle. From germline, CDR1 is SGHTS and CDR2 YDEGEE. The CDR3 is CASSLGPRREETQYF. CDR3 DNA sequence: TGTGCCAGCAGCTTGGGGCCCCGTAGGGAAGAGACCCAGTACTTC.

The gene calls are TRBV18 and TRBJ1-4, with 7 positions matching TRBD1. CDR1 is KGHSH and CDR2 is LQKENI in the germline V gene. The ends lost 3 bases at V and 2 bases at J; junction bases unmatched: 3. The CDR3 has 15 amino acids. The CDR3 coding sequence is TGTGCCAGCTCACCTATACAGGGGACTAATGAAAAACTGTTTTTT. This encodes CASSPIQGTNEKLFF.

The chain joins TRBV4-1 to TRBJ1-6; the match to TRBD1 covers 9 bases. Germline loops: CDR1 MGHRA, CDR2 YSYEKL. This CDR3 spans 17 amino acids. V lost 5 bases and J lost 1; bases outside the gene matches: 6. The CDR3: CASSYSDRGSYNSPLHF. The CDR3 DNA is TGCGCCAGCAGCTATTCGGACAGGGGTTCCTATAATTCACCCCTCCACTTT.

This chain joins TRBV10-3 and TRBJ1-6; TRBD1 aligns across 9 bases. Germline assignment: CDR1 ENHRY and CDR2 SYGVKD. V lost 3 bases to trimming and J lost 9 bases; unmatched junction nucleotides: 3. There are 14 residues in the CDR3. CDR3 bases: TGTGCCATCAGTGATAACAGGGGGCGTTCACCCCTCCACTTT. The encoded protein is CAISDNRGRSPLHF.

The chain employs TRBV27 and TRBJ1-2, with 7 bases aligning to TRBD1. V shed 3 bases, J shed 3 bases, and the junction held 7 bases outside the gene matches. The CDR3 is made up of 15 amino acids. From germline, CDR1 is MNHEY and CDR2 SMNVEV (reference sequence). The chain's CDR3 is CASSFQSGTDYGYTF. In nucleotides, the CDR3 is TGTGCCAGCAGTTTCCAGTCCGGGACAGACTATGGCTACACCTTC.

The V and J genes are TRBV4-3 and TRBJ1-3, with a tentative D call TRBD1 (6 bases). Germline assignment: CDR1 LGHNA and CDR2 YSLEER. Between the trimmed V and J ends, which lost 4 bases and 4 bases, there was a span of 14 bases. CDR3 length: 15 amino acids. The CDR3 protein is CASSRKGGAGNTIYF. DNA for the CDR3: TGCGCCAGCAGCCGCAAAGGGGGGGCGGGAAACACCATATATTTT.

The chain links TRBV11-2 to TRBJ1-5; D not certain. Trimming took off 4 bases at V and 6 bases at J, with 7 bases between the two ends. The CDR3 is 12 amino acids. Looked up from germline, CDR1 is SGHAT and CDR2 is FQNNGV. Here the CDR3 reads CASSSSGQPQHF. The CDR3 DNA is TGTGCCAGCAGCTCCTCTGGTCAGCCCCAGCATTTT.

The rearrangement joins TRBV30 to TRBJ2-3; maybe TRBD2 (5 bases). Looked up from germline, CDR1 is GTSNPN and CDR2 is SVGIG (reference sequence). This CDR3 spans 14 amino acids. V lost 1 base and J lost 2, with 10 bases in between. CDR3 in DNA: TGTGCCTGGAGTGAACTAGTGATCACAGATACGCAGTATTTT. This sequence encodes CAWSELVITDTQYF. The whole variable domain, remainder taken from reference TRBV30 and TRBJ2-3, is SQTIHQWPATLVQPVGSPLSLECTVEGTSNPNLYWYRQAAGRGLQLLFYSVGIGQISSEVPQNLSASRPQDRQFILSSKKLLLSDSGFYLCAWSELVITDTQYFGPGTRLTVL.

This chain uses TRBV9 with TRBJ2-3; 10 nucleotides align to TRBD2. The ends lost 3 bases at V and 3 bases at J; junction bases unmatched: 4. Germline V gives CDR1 SGDLS, CDR2 YYNGEE. The CDR3 covers 15 residues. DNA of the CDR3: TGTGCCAGCAGCGCATATAGCGGGGGGACAGATACGCAGTATTTT. Encoded protein: CASSAYSGGTDTQYF.

This chain joins TRBV2 and TRBJ2-7; D is unresolved. Per the germline V gene, CDR1 is SNHLY and CDR2 is FYNNEI. The CDR3 is 12 amino acids. V gave up 0 bases and J gave up 4 bases, with 4 bases separating them. The CDR3, as DNA: TGTGCCAGCAGTGAAGCGGGGTACGAGCAGTACGTC. Encoded protein: CASSEAGYEQYV.

The chain joins TRBV30 to TRBJ1-1; D is ambiguous. The CDR3 runs 12 residues. Germline-derived CDR1 and CDR2 are GTSNPN and SVGIG (reference sequence). Deletions cut 2 bases from V and 0 bases from J, with 4 bases between. Written as DNA, the CDR3 is TGTGCCTGGAGTCGGTTGAACACTGAAGCTTTCTTT. It is translated as CAWSRLNTEAFF. The complete variable domain, with remaining parts taken from reference TRBV30 and TRBJ1-1, reads SQTIHQWPATLVQPVGSPLSLECTVEGTSNPNLYWYRQAAGRGLQLLFYSVGIGQISSEVPQNLSASRPQDRQFILSSKKLLLSDSGFYLCAWSRLNTEAFFGQGTRLTVV.

The rearrangement links TRBV28 to TRBJ1-4, with unresolved D. Looked up from germline, CDR1 is MDHEN and CDR2 is SYDVKM. This CDR3 spans 16 amino acids. V shed 6 bases and J shed 4 bases, with 18 bases lying between them. As DNA, the CDR3 is TGTGCCAGCAGCGGAGGAGGGAGACTATTTAATGAAAAACTGTTTTTT. It is translated as CASSGGGRLFNEKLFF.

The rearrangement joins TRBV5-4 to TRBJ2-2; 7 bases are a match to TRBD1. The CDR3 contains 15 residues. CDR1 and CDR2 from the germline V gene are SGHNT and YYREEE (reference sequence). Trimming at V came to 2 bases and at J to 5 bases, leaving 6 bases not matched to a gene. CDR3 region: CASSFETGLTGELFF. For the CDR3, the DNA is TGTGCCAGCAGCTTCGAGACAGGGTTGACCGGGGAGCTGTTTTTT. The variable domain in full, completed from reference TRBV5-4 and TRBJ2-2, reads ETGVTQSPTHLIKTRGQQVTLRCSSQSGHNTVSWYQQALGQGPQFIFQYYREEENGRGNFPPRFSGLQFPNYSSELNVNALELDDSALYLCASSFETGLTGELFFGEGSRLTVL.

V is TRBV3-1 (or the pseudogene TRBV3-2) and J is TRBJ2-7; D might be TRBD2 (6 bases). Trimming left V 4 bases short and J 3 bases short, with 10 bases between. CDR3 size: 13 residues. In germline, CDR1 is LGHDT, CDR2 YNNKEL (reference sequence). The CDR3 DNA reads TGTGCCAGCAGCCGGAAGGGAGGCTACGAGCAGTACTTC. Amino acid sequence: CASSRKGGYEQYF.

The V and J genes are TRBV11-3 and TRBJ1-5; perhaps TRBD1 as D (5 bases). The germline V and J ends were trimmed by 5 bases and 1 base, with 6 bases remaining between them. Germline lookup yields CDR1 SGHNT and CDR2 YENEEA. The CDR3 length is 13 residues. This CDR3 reads CASSRDSNQPQHF. Written as DNA, the CDR3 is TGTGCCAGCAGCCGGGACAGCAATCAGCCCCAGCATTTT.

The V call is TRBV7-6, the J call TRBJ2-3; D is perhaps TRBD1 (5 bases). CDR1 and CDR2 (germline): SGHVS, FNYEAQ. V lost 3 bases and J lost 0, with 10 bases in between. The CDR3 is 15 amino acids. For the CDR3, the DNA is TGTGCCAGCAGCTTGTGGGGCTTTAGCACAGATACGCAGTATTTT. Translating gives CASSLWGFSTDTQYF. The full variable domain, in which reference TRBV7-6 and TRBJ2-3 provide the parts outside the CDR3, is GAGVSQSPRYKVTKRGQDVALRCDPISGHVSLYWYRQALGQGPEFLTYFNYEAQQDKSGLPNDRFSAERPEGSISTLTIQRTEQRDSAMYRCASSLWGFSTDTQYFGPGTRLTVL.